A selection of T cell receptor beta chains follows, all from one sample in a study of T-cell memory formation after mild COVID-19. TCRdb processed the 5' RACE reads anew with MiXCR; each CDR3 protein has one entry. Altogether about 130,000 distinct CDR3 sequences are present, 5% to 6.5% being singletons, with the ten largest covering 2% to 2.5%. Input material: PBMCs or a T cell subset sorted from them (not recorded which). The receptors stem from an adult woman who had mild COVID-19 (a few samples of this study predate the infection). Cell type and time point are not known. The CDR3 runs from the conserved cysteine through the conserved F or W. Each record gives: V gene, D gene, J gene, clone size, CDR3 DNA, CDR3 protein. A D gene is named only where the DNA matches it firmly. Size is stated for part of the rows, as once, few or many counts, or as a class when the clone is expanded.

>TRBV5-6|TRBD1|TRBJ2-3|many
TGTGCCAGCAGCTTGTACGAAGGACAGGGACGGAATACGCAGTATTTT
CASSLYEGQGRNTQYF
>TRBV7-2|TRBD2|TRBJ2-1|many
TGTGCCAGCTCCTCTGTGGGGGGGGGATACAATGAGCAGTTCTTC
CASSSVGGGYNEQFF
>TRBV20-1|-|TRBJ2-1|many
TGCAGTGCTAGACCCCTCATCCGGGGGCACAATGAGCAGTTCTTC
CSARPLIRGHNEQFF
>TRBV4-3|TRBD1|TRBJ2-3|many
TGCGCCAGCAGCCAATGGACAGGGGGCACAGATACGCAGTATTTT
CASSQWTGGTDTQYF
>TRBV7-3|-|TRBJ2-1|many
TGTGCCAGCAGCTTGGCTGGGACGGAAAATGAGCAGTTCTTC
CASSLAGTENEQFF
>TRBV5-1|-|TRBJ2-1|many
TGTGCCAGCAGCCTAGGGGGTGAGCAGTTCTTC
CASSLGGEQFF
>TRBV30|-|TRBJ2-7|few
TGTGCCTGCCAGGGTTTCACCTACGAGCAGTACTTC
CACQGFTYEQYF
>TRBV12-3/TRBV12-4|-|TRBJ2-3|few
TGTGCCAGCAGTTTTTCGCGGGATACGCAGTATTTT
CASSFSRDTQYF
>TRBV20-1|TRBD2|TRBJ2-1|many
TGCAGTGCTAGAGAAGGCGGGAGGGGGTACAATGAGCAGTTCTTC
CSAREGGRGYNEQFF
>TRBV7-6|-|TRBJ2-7|many
TGTGCCAGCAGCTTAGCTTTAGGGGCCGGCTACGAGCAGTACTTC
CASSLALGAGYEQYF
>TRBV9|TRBD1|TRBJ2-7|many
TGTGCCAGCAGCGGACAGGGGGCCTACGAGCAGTACTTC
CASSGQGAYEQYF
>TRBV7-9|TRBD1|TRBJ1-2|-
TGTGCCAGCAGCTTAGCGGACAGGGCTCTGGGGTATGGCTACACCTTC
CASSLADRALGYGYTF
>TRBV6-2/TRBV6-3|-|TRBJ1-5|many
TGTGCCAGCGGTTCTGTAGCAGGGCCCCAGCATTTT
CASGSVAGPQHF
>TRBV7-9|TRBD2|TRBJ2-1|-
TGTGCCAGCAGCCTGACTAGCGGCCCCAATGAGCAGTTCTTC
CASSLTSGPNEQFF
>TRBV18|-|TRBJ1-2|many
TGTGCCAGCTCACCACAGGGAGACGGAGTCAACTATGGCTACACCTTC
CASSPQGDGVNYGYTF
>TRBV20-1|TRBD2|TRBJ2-1|many
TGCAGTGCTAGAGTAAGACTAGCGGGGGGGCACGGCTACAATGAGCAGTTCTTC
CSARVRLAGGHGYNEQFF
>TRBV7-9|TRBD1|TRBJ1-2|few
TGTGCCAGCAGCTCAGACCAGGGGGTGGCCCCCTATGGCTACACCTTC
CASSSDQGVAPYGYTF
>TRBV19|-|TRBJ2-5|-
TGTGCCAGTAGTACCTACGAAACCGAGACCCAGTACTTC
CASSTYETETQYF
>TRBV4-2|TRBD2|TRBJ2-5|few
TGTGCCAGCAGCCAAAGGTCGGGAGGGCAAGAGACCCAGTACTTC
CASSQRSGGQETQYF
>TRBV6-6|TRBD1|TRBJ1-3|many
TGTGCCAGCAGAGAAACAGGGGCCTCTGGAAACACCATATATTTT
CASRETGASGNTIYF
>TRBV20-1|-|TRBJ1-5|many
TGCAGTGCTAGAGTGGCCCTTTCATCTCCATATCAGCCCCAGCATTTT
CSARVALSSPYQPQHF
>TRBV4-2|TRBD1|TRBJ1-4|-
TGTGCCAGCAGCCAAGATTTCCCCGGGACAGCAAGTGAAAAACTGTTTTTT
CASSQDFPGTASEKLFF
>TRBV6-5|TRBD2|TRBJ2-1|few
TGTGCCAGCAGTTACTCCGCTAGCGGCAATGAGCAGTTCTTC
CASSYSASGNEQFF
>TRBV10-3|TRBD1|TRBJ2-1|-
TGTGCCATCAGAACAGGGGGCAATGAGCAGTTCTTC
CAIRTGGNEQFF